One T cell receptor (beta chain) is described in this entry. The assay was immunoSEQ multiplex PCR, and TCRdb's table has in-frame clones only and misses some. The top ten clones hold roughly 7.3% of a sample with fewer than 700,000 clones, about 89% of them seen once. The data belong to a study of blood T cell repertoires in COVID-19. Germline V gene sequence: CDR1 LNHDA, CDR2 SQIVND (reference sequence). V was trimmed by 6 bases and J by 2 bases, leaving 16 bases between them. The CDR3 extends over 15 amino acids. The J gene is TRBJ1-2, the V gene TRBV19; D is unclear. The sample taken for sequencing was peripheral blood. This TCR derives from a woman aged 45 to 65 with COVID-19, enrolled during active disease. CDR3 sequence: CASSFRGTTNYGYTF. DNA for the CDR3: TGTGCCAGTAGCTTCAGAGGCACGACGAACTATGGCTACACCTTC.